These T cell receptor beta chains were read from a single sample in a study of Ad26.COV2.S vaccination and SARS-CoV-2 variants. The method was immunoSEQ multiplex PCR; TCRdb's version includes in-frame clones alone and lacks a portion of them. The repertoire holds about 320,000 clones, with around four fifths as singletons. The sequenced sample was peripheral blood, obtained in a trial of Ad26.COV2.S vaccine versus placebo. The receptors originated from a person aged 18-60 years who received the Ad26.COV2.S COVID-19 vaccine or a placebo. Each CDR3 is given with its conserved first and last residue. A D gene is named only where the DNA matches it firmly. Clone sizes are given selectively: once, few, many, or a class where the clone is expanded.

CDR3aa	CDR3nt	abundance	v_gene	j_gene	d_gene
CASSSIRGAQETQYF	TGTGCCAGCAGCTCGATCCGGGGGGCCCAGGAGACCCAGTACTTC	NA	TRBV7-2	TRBJ2-5	NA
CASSSRQGVITEAFF	TGTGCCAGTAGTTCCCGACAGGGGGTTATCACTGAAGCTTTCTTT	NA	TRBV19	TRBJ1-1	TRBD1
CASRPGGYGYTF	TGTGCCAGCAGGCCGGGGGGCTATGGCTACACCTTC	once	TRBV28	TRBJ1-2	NA
CASTSLAGGWSEQFF	TGTGCCAGTACGTCTCTAGCGGGGGGTTGGAGTGAGCAGTTCTTC	NA	TRBV19	TRBJ2-1	TRBD2
CATRLMMNTEAFF	TGTGCCACCCGGTTGATGATGAACACTGAAGCTTTCTTT	NA	TRBV19	TRBJ1-1	NA
CASSLKQGGNSPLHF	TGCGCCAGCAGCCTGAAACAGGGCGGGAATTCACCCCTCCACTTT	NA	TRBV5-1	TRBJ1-6	NA
CASSLSGVADTQYF	TGCGCCAGCAGCTTGTCGGGAGTAGCAGATACGCAGTATTTT	once	TRBV5-1	TRBJ2-3	NA
CASRPNTGELFF	TGTGCCAGCAGACCGAACACCGGGGAGCTGTTTTTT	NA	TRBV3-1/TRBV3-2	TRBJ2-2	NA
CASRGRPGGADTQYF	TGTGCCAGCAGGGGGCGACCGGGGGGCGCAGATACGCAGTATTTT	NA	TRBV6-5	TRBJ2-3	NA
CARSQGFMNTEAFF	TGTGCCAGAAGCCAGGGATTCATGAACACTGAAGCTTTCTTT	NA	TRBV5-3	TRBJ1-1	NA
CSVRTGWGYTF	TGCAGCGTGCGGACAGGGTGGGGCTACACCTTC	NA	TRBV29-1	TRBJ1-2	TRBD1
CASSLPRKGTDTQYF	TGTGCCAGCAGCTTACCGAGGAAAGGCACAGATACGCAGTATTTT	NA	TRBV13	TRBJ2-3	NA
CATSGSVAYEQYF	TGTGCCACTTCAGGGTCGGTGGCCTACGAGCAGTACTTC	NA	TRBV24-1	TRBJ2-7	NA
CASSLGLAGGVYNEQFF	TGCGCCAGCAGCTTGGGGTTAGCGGGGGGCGTCTACAATGAGCAGTTCTTC	NA	TRBV5-1	TRBJ2-1	TRBD2
CASSPTEGVLYGYTF	TGTGCCAGCAGCCCCACGGAAGGGGTGCTCTATGGCTACACCTTC	few	TRBV14	TRBJ1-2	NA
CASSYSGISPYNEQFF	TGTGCCAGTAGTTATTCCGGGATCAGTCCCTACAATGAGCAGTTCTTC	NA	TRBV19	TRBJ2-1	NA
CASSEGPASYTF	TGTGCCAGCAGTGAAGGCCCAGCTAGCTACACCTTC	few	TRBV6-1	TRBJ1-2	NA
CASRTGQGVGNEQFF	TGCGCCAGCAGGACAGGACAGGGAGTAGGCAATGAGCAGTTCTTC	once	TRBV5-1	TRBJ2-1	TRBD1
CAIARATSTDTQYF	TGTGCCATCGCCCGGGCCACTAGCACAGATACGCAGTATTTT	NA	TRBV10-3	TRBJ2-3	NA
CASREEETQYF	TGCGCCAGCAGAGAGGAAGAGACCCAGTACTTC	once	TRBV5-1	TRBJ2-5	NA
CAGSVTISPLHF	TGTGCCGGCTCAGTAACGATTTCACCCCTCCACTTT	NA	TRBV2	TRBJ1-6	NA
CATSRGGLLGLYGYTF	TGTGCCACCAGCAGAGGGGGTCTCCTTGGACTCTATGGCTACACCTTC	NA	TRBV15	TRBJ1-2	NA
CASQGPGRRNTIYF	TGTGCCAGCCAGGGGCCGGGGAGGAGAAACACCATATATTTT	NA	TRBV14	TRBJ1-3	NA
CASSLESSSPLHF	TGCGCCAGCAGCTTGGAGTCTTCCTCACCCCTCCACTTT	NA	TRBV5-1	TRBJ1-6	NA
CASTPDTRGGELFF	TGTGCCAGCACTCCGGACACCCGCGGCGGGGAGCTGTTTTTT	NA	TRBV6-5	TRBJ2-2	NA
CASSLGGQAYNSPLHF	TGTGCCAGCAGTTTAGGGGGGCAGGCCTATAATTCACCCCTCCACTTT	NA	TRBV28	TRBJ1-6	NA
CASSQDPHPPQQGWGYEQYF	TGCGCCAGCAGCCAAGACCCACACCCCCCTCAACAGGGTTGGGGGTACGAGCAGTACTTC	NA	TRBV4-1	TRBJ2-7	NA
CASSLDREKGQPQHF	TGTGCCAGCAGCTTGGACAGGGAGAAGGGACAGCCCCAGCATTTT	NA	TRBV11-2	TRBJ1-5	TRBD1
CASSHDADSGDTQYF	TGCGCCAGCAGCCATGATGCCGATTCTGGCGATACGCAGTATTTT	NA	TRBV4-1	TRBJ2-3	NA
CSASKGQDQETQYF	TGCAGTGCTAGTAAGGGGCAGGACCAAGAGACCCAGTACTTC	NA	TRBV20-1	TRBJ2-5	NA
CASSVTGTNQPQHF	TGTGCCAGCAGTGTGACAGGGACCAATCAGCCCCAGCATTTT	NA	TRBV27	TRBJ1-5	TRBD1
CASSYQGGDTEAFF	TGTGCCAGCAGCTACCAGGGAGGAGACACTGAAGCTTTCTTT	NA	TRBV7-2	TRBJ1-1	NA
CASIRDWGHSPYF	TGCGCCAGCATCCGGGACTGGGGGCACTCTCCGTACTTC	NA	TRBV5-1	TRBJ2-7	NA
CASSTHRAGTEAFF	TGTGCCAGCAGCACCCACAGGGCTGGAACTGAAGCTTTCTTT	NA	TRBV9	TRBJ1-1	NA
CAWREGLSYGYTF	TGTGCCTGGAGAGAAGGGTTGAGCTATGGCTACACCTTC	NA	TRBV30	TRBJ1-2	NA
CASSQDLGISPLHF	TGTGCCAGCAGCCAAGATCTAGGGATTTCACCCCTCCACTTT	once	TRBV14	TRBJ1-6	NA
CASSLRLAGGETQYF	TGTGCCAGCAGCCTCAGACTAGCGGGGGGGGAGACCCAGTACTTC	NA	TRBV5-4	TRBJ2-5	TRBD2
CASRHRAPNQPQHF	TGTGCCAGCAGGCATCGGGCCCCCAATCAGCCCCAGCATTTT	NA	TRBV6-6	TRBJ1-5	NA
CASSVRQSSYNEQFF	TGTGCCAGCAGCGTAAGACAGAGCTCCTACAATGAGCAGTTCTTC	NA	TRBV7-9	TRBJ2-1	NA
CASSLVRYSQPQHF	TGTGCCAGCAGCTTGGTCAGGTATAGCCAGCCCCAGCATTTT	NA	TRBV5-8	TRBJ1-5	NA
CASSQGQFLGYTF	TGCGCCAGCAGCCAAGGGCAGTTCCTCGGCTACACCTTC	NA	TRBV4-1	TRBJ1-2	NA
CASSRRLGAEAFF	TGTGCCAGCAGCCGACGGTTGGGTGCTGAAGCTTTCTTT	NA	TRBV7-8	TRBJ1-1	NA
CASSFGSTIYF	TGTGCCAGCAGTTTCGGGAGTACCATATATTTT	few	TRBV6-5	TRBJ1-3	NA
CASSIGRTGVSPLHF	TGTGCCAGTAGTATAGGAAGGACAGGGGTATCACCCCTCCACTTT	NA	TRBV19	TRBJ1-6	TRBD1
CASSTLSDSGNTIYF	TGTGCCAGCAGCACTCTGTCAGACTCTGGAAACACCATATATTTT	NA	TRBV7-9	TRBJ1-3	NA